One TCR beta chain is described in this entry. Its target is not known. CDR3 length equals 19 residues. The V gene's germline CDR1 is GTSNPN and CDR2 SVGIG (reference sequence). Trimming removed 0 bases from V and 4 bases from J, with 25 bases in between. The sample comes from a study of cytomegalovirus exposure and HLA in healthy donors. 60 Vbeta and 13 Jbeta primers were used in PCR. Measured with immunoSEQ multiplex PCR; TCRdb has only the in-frame clones, and not every one. This repertoire shows roughly 150,000 clones, around four fifths found once; its top ten account for 9.5% to 10%. Whole-study findings and limits: Reported findings show TCR beta sequences accurately forecast HLA-A and HLA-B alleles in most subjects.

The material sequenced was PBMCs. The source is a man aged 18 to 35 in good health and CMV-seropositive. V usage is TRBV30 and J usage is TRBJ1-5; perhaps TRBD1 as D (6 bases). DNA of the CDR3: TGTGCCTGGAGTGTACGAGACAGGCCGCGGGCCTGGGGGAATCAGCCCCAGCATTTT. Amino acid sequence: CAWSVRDRPRAWGNQPQHF.